These T cell receptor beta chains were read from a single sample in a study of cytomegalovirus exposure and HLA in healthy donors. Sequencing used immunoSEQ multiplex PCR; TCRdb keeps in-frame clones, though not all of them. Of some 130,000 clones in the sample, 80% were seen once. The sequencing input was PBMCs. These receptor sequences come from a man aged 25-45 years in good health and CMV-seronegative. Both conserved end residues are part of each CDR3. Each record gives: D gene, clone size, V gene, J gene, CDR3 protein, CDR3 DNA. A D gene is named only where the DNA matches it firmly. The size of a clone is reported for some rows only, either as once, few or many, or as a class for expanded clones.

-	-	TRBV19	TRBJ2-7	CASSIKLSYEQYF	TGTGCCAGTAGTATTAAACTCTCCTACGAGCAGTACTTC
TRBD1	once	TRBV10-3	TRBJ2-2	CAISAGTGSTGELFF	TGTGCCATCAGCGCCGGGACAGGGAGCACCGGGGAGCTGTTTTTT
TRBD1	-	TRBV7-2	TRBJ1-5	CASSSRRGTGRYSNQPQHF	TGTGCCAGCAGCTCCCGCCGTGGGACAGGACGTTATAGCAATCAGCCCCAGCATTTT
-	-	TRBV6-5	TRBJ2-5	CASSYSLGFGETQYF	TGTGCCAGCAGTTACTCTTTGGGCTTTGGCGAGACCCAGTACTTC
TRBD1	-	TRBV18	TRBJ1-5	CASSPRQGGPYSNQPQHF	TGTGCCAGCTCACCGCGACAGGGGGGTCCTTATAGCAATCAGCCCCAGCATTTT
-	-	TRBV28	TRBJ2-7	CASGSGGVDYEQYF	TGTGCCAGCGGATCCGGAGGGGTCGACTACGAGCAGTACTTC
TRBD1	-	TRBV19	TRBJ1-1	CASSIGRGQYTEAFF	TGTGCCAGTAGTATAGGAAGGGGGCAATACACTGAAGCTTTCTTT
TRBD1	-	TRBV28	TRBJ2-6	CASSLTGGAGANVLTF	TGTGCCAGCAGTCTAACAGGGGGCGCTGGGGCCAACGTCCTGACTTTC
-	-	TRBV5-6	TRBJ2-1	CASSHTRGNYNEQFF	TGTGCCAGCAGCCATACCAGGGGAAACTACAATGAGCAGTTCTTC
-	-	TRBV27	TRBJ1-2	CASSLPGGYGYTF	TGTGCCAGCAGTTTGCCGGGAGGCTATGGCTACACCTTC
TRBD2	-	TRBV7-8	TRBJ2-1	CASSFRAGGSYNEQFF	TGTGCCAGCAGCTTTCGTGCGGGAGGGTCCTACAATGAGCAGTTCTTC
TRBD1	few	TRBV30	TRBJ2-5	CAWSGTGGWETQYF	TGTGCCTGGAGTGGGACAGGGGGTTGGGAGACCCAGTACTTC
TRBD2	few	TRBV11-2	TRBJ2-3	CASSLRGRVAASTDTQYF	TGTGCCAGCAGCTTAAGAGGGAGGGTAGCGGCTAGCACAGATACGCAGTATTTT
-	few	TRBV6-6	TRBJ1-1	CASIPRGRAEAFF	TGTGCCAGCATCCCACGGGGGAGGGCTGAAGCTTTCTTT
-	-	TRBV30	TRBJ2-3	CAWSVYSTDTQYF	TGTGCCTGGAGTGTTTATAGCACAGATACGCAGTATTTT
TRBD2	-	TRBV7-2	TRBJ2-1	CASSLAGGLEQFF	TGTGCCAGCAGCTTAGCGGGAGGGCTTGAGCAGTTCTTC
TRBD2	-	TRBV19	TRBJ2-1	CASILSSGASGINEQFF	TGTGCCAGTATCCTTTCATCGGGGGCTAGCGGGATTAATGAGCAGTTCTTC
-	once	TRBV27	TRBJ2-1	CASRPAGSYNEQFF	TGTGCCAGCAGGCCAGCGGGTTCCTACAATGAGCAGTTCTTC
TRBD2	-	TRBV15	TRBJ2-7	CATPPRREGF	TGTGCCACCCCACCCCGGCGGGAGGGCTTC
-	once	TRBV5-6	TRBJ2-7	CASTPTRDGGEQYF	TGTGCCAGCACCCCGACGAGGGACGGGGGCGAGCAGTACTTC
TRBD1	once	TRBV7-8	TRBJ2-7	CASSFAQGAYEQYF	TGTGCCAGCAGCTTTGCCCAGGGGGCCTACGAGCAGTACTTC
TRBD2	few	TRBV4-1	TRBJ2-7	CASSHPTSGNYEQYF	TGCGCCAGCAGCCATCCGACTAGCGGGAACTACGAGCAGTACTTC
-	-	TRBV5-4	TRBJ2-1	CASSLTGSSYNEQFF	TGTGCCAGCAGCTTGACAGGGAGCTCCTACAATGAGCAGTTCTTC
-	few	TRBV5-6	TRBJ2-3	CASSLPGGTDTQYF	TGTGCCAGCAGCTTGCCGGGAGGCACAGATACGCAGTATTTT
TRBD1	-	TRBV7-9	TRBJ2-7	CASSLDRGGYEQYF	TGTGCCAGCAGCTTGGACAGGGGCGGCTACGAGCAGTACTTC
-	-	TRBV7-9	TRBJ2-7	CSSSLALNDGSYEQYF	TGTTCCAGCAGCTTAGCGCTTAATGACGGGTCCTACGAGCAGTACTTC
-	-	TRBV10-2	TRBJ2-7	CASSESRGTGVFEQYF	TGCGCCAGCAGTGAGTCGAGGGGGACGGGTGTTTTCGAGCAGTACTTC
-	-	TRBV6-5	TRBJ2-7	CASSTGGPYEQYF	TGTGCCAGCAGTACCGGAGGGCCCTACGAGCAGTACTTC
-	-	TRBV14	TRBJ1-2	CASSPLMVAGNGYTF	TGTGCCAGCAGCCCCCTCATGGTGGCAGGGAATGGCTACACCTTC
TRBD2	-	TRBV29-1	TRBJ2-7	CSVEVSSGSYEQYF	TGCAGCGTTGAAGTGTCTAGCGGCTCCTACGAGCAGTACTTC
TRBD1	-	TRBV5-1	TRBJ2-1	CASTRDRGFSSYNEQFF	TGCGCCAGCACGAGGGACAGGGGGTTTTCCTCCTACAATGAGCAGTTCTTC
-	few	TRBV19	TRBJ1-5	CASSIGTRSNQPQNF	TGTGCCAGTAGTATAGGAACGAGGAGCAATCAGCCCCAGAATTTT
-	-	TRBV19	TRBJ1-5	CASSPGLNQPQHF	TGTGCCAGTAGTCCGGGGTTGAATCAGCCCCAGCATTTT
-	once	TRBV30	TRBJ1-2	CAWSRVLETDNF	TGTGCCTGGAGTCGGGTACTCGAGACAGATAACTTC
TRBD1	-	TRBV9	TRBJ1-2	CASSVGTGELGYTF	TGTGCCAGCAGCGTAGGGACAGGGGAACTTGGCTACACCTTC
TRBD2	-	TRBV14	TRBJ2-1	CASSQPLADMSSYNEQFF	TGTGCCAGCAGCCAACCACTAGCGGACATGAGCTCCTACAATGAGCAGTTCTTC
-	-	TRBV27	TRBJ2-4	CASSPLAKNIQYF	TGTGCCAGCAGCCCTCTAGCCAAAAACATTCAGTACTTC
TRBD2	-	TRBV7-8	TRBJ2-3	CASSPNSGRDTDTQYF	TGTGCCAGCAGCCCTAATAGCGGGAGGGACACAGATACGCAGTATTTT
TRBD1	few	TRBV5-4	TRBJ2-7	CASSLGTGADEQYF	TGTGCCAGCAGCTTGGGGACAGGGGCCGACGAGCAGTACTTC
TRBD1	-	TRBV18	TRBJ1-5	CASSDRGNQPQHF	TGTGCCAGCTCAGACAGGGGAAATCAGCCCCAGCATTTT
TRBD2	-	TRBV5-5	TRBJ2-7	CASSSALAGGPHEQYF	TGTGCCAGCAGCTCGGCACTAGCGGGAGGGCCCCACGAGCAGTACTTC
TRBD1	few	TRBV10-3	TRBJ1-1	CAISLIRTGGSATEAFF	TGTGCCATCAGTTTAATTAGGACAGGGGGCTCCGCCACTGAAGCTTTCTTT
-	-	TRBV4-1	TRBJ1-1	CASSAGFTEAFF	TGCGCCAGCAGCGCGGGATTCACTGAAGCTTTCTTT
-	-	TRBV7-9	TRBJ2-1	CASSSTEMTSWVSYNEQFF	TGTGCCAGCAGCTCAACAGAGATGACTAGTTGGGTCTCCTACAATGAGCAGTTCTTC
TRBD2	once	TRBV5-1	TRBJ2-2	CASSLRPSGLGTGELFF	TGCGCCAGCAGCTTGAGGCCTAGCGGGCTAGGAACCGGGGAGCTGTTTTTT
-	-	TRBV15	TRBJ1-1	CATSPTHLRQGPNTEAFF	TGTGCCACCAGCCCCACCCACCTCCGCCAGGGGCCGAACACTGAAGCTTTCTTT
TRBD2	-	TRBV7-2	TRBJ2-5	CASSLYPELAGGRYF	TGTGCCAGCAGCTTATATCCTGAACTAGCGGGCGGAAGGTACTTC
TRBD1	-	TRBV19	TRBJ2-7	CASSNQGAYEQYF	TGTGCCAGTAGTAACCAGGGGGCTTACGAGCAGTACTTC
-	-	TRBV5-1	TRBJ2-7	CASSLGVREQYF	TGCGCCAGCAGCTTGGGAGTTCGGGAGCAGTACTTC
TRBD1	-	TRBV9	TRBJ2-1	CASSGTGVGNEQFF	TGTGCCAGCAGCGGGACAGGGGTGGGGAATGAGCAGTTCTTC
-	once	TRBV2	TRBJ1-2	CASSAPWVVGGNTF	TGTGCCAGCAGTGCCCCTTGGGTAGTCGGCGGCAACACCTTC
TRBD2	-	TRBV28	TRBJ2-1	CASSLYQRDRGKFF	TGTGCCAGCAGTCTCTACCAGCGGGACCGAGGCAAGTTCTTC
-	-	TRBV25-1	TRBJ1-2	CASSEQGYGYTF	TGTGCCAGCAGTGAACAGGGTTACGGCTACACCTTC
-	-	TRBV5-6	TRBJ2-1	CASSLAGGSMDNEQFF	TGTGCCAGCAGCTTGGCTGGAGGTTCGATGGATAATGAGCAGTTCTTC
-	few	TRBV19	TRBJ1-1	CASRWGGMNTEAFF	TGTGCCAGTAGATGGGGGGGGATGAACACTGAAGCTTTCTTT
-	-	TRBV19	TRBJ1-3	CASSSPSSTSGNTIYF	TGTGCCAGTAGTAGCCCCAGTTCAACCTCTGGAAACACCATATATTTT
-	-	TRBV2	TRBJ2-1	CASRTTGSEQFF	TGTGCCAGCAGAACGACAGGTAGTGAGCAGTTCTTC
TRBD1	-	TRBV6-1	TRBJ1-2	CASTPSTGGTYGYPF	TGTGCCAGCACCCCGTCGACAGGGGGCACCTATGGCTACCCCTTC